Listed here are 2 T cell receptor beta chains from one sample, sequenced in a study of blood T cell repertoires in COVID-19 (dated by TCRdb to about 2020). The library was made by the immunoSEQ multiplex PCR assay. The clones in this table, taken by TCRdb from immuneACCESS, are in-frame only. Not every clone is retained; where verified, under half of the shortfall comes from an unresolved V gene, and the cause of the rest is unknown. The sample table contains under 95,000 clones; only one count was recorded for about 89% of them. Under 5% of the sample is taken by the ten largest. The sequenced sample was peripheral blood. The receptors stem from a woman aged 45 to 65 in a cohort sampled during active COVID-19.

The chain combines TRBV6-6 with TRBJ2-7, with D possibly matching TRBD1 (6 bases). The germline V gene has CDR1 MNHNY and CDR2 SVGAGI (reference sequence). There are 16 residues in the CDR3. Deletions cut 7 bases from V and 1 base from J, with 20 bases between. The CDR3 DNA follows: TGTGCCAGCACCCCCCTGGACAGCGAACCGTCCTACGAGCAGTACTTC. Translating gives CASTPLDSEPSYEQYF.

This clone was counted between two and nine times. V gene TRBV6-1 combines with J gene TRBJ2-1; D gene unclear. Germline V gene data show CDR1 as MNHNS and CDR2 as SASEGT. The CDR3 runs 14 residues. The V gene lost 3 bases and the J gene lost 5 bases, with 11 bases spanning the gap. Here the CDR3 DNA reads TGTGCCAGCAGTGATTACGGTGTGGACAATGAGCAGTTCTTC. Encoded protein: CASSDYGVDNEQFF.